Following are 16 T cell receptor beta chains from one sample sequenced in a study of blood T cell repertoires in COVID-19. Profiling relied on immunoSEQ multiplex PCR, and the TCRdb table lists in-frame clones only, not all of them. This table holds over 200,000 clones, about 73% found once. Sequenced: peripheral blood. The receptors derive from an elderly woman with acute or convalescent COVID-19.

The sample holds a few counts of this clone. The rearrangement uses TRBV10-3 and TRBJ1-2; 7 bases are shared with TRBD1. This CDR3 contains 16 residues. Per the germline V gene, CDR1 is ENHRY and CDR2 is SYGVKD. The junction had 18 bases not matched to a gene; V was cut back by 6 bases and J by 8 bases. This CDR3 is CAISARTGARVGGYTF. In DNA form, the CDR3 reads TGTGCCATCAGCGCCCGTACAGGGGCCCGAGTGGGAGGCTACACCTTC.

The chain uses TRBV19 and TRBJ1-5, with a weak D call TRBD1 (6 bases). The CDR3 runs 15 residues. Germline assignment: CDR1 LNHDA and CDR2 SQIVND (reference sequence). The ends were cut back, 4 bases at V and 5 bases at J, with 15 bases in the middle. CDR3 nucleotide sequence: TGTGCCAGTAGTAGACGGACAGATTTGCATCAGCCCCAGCATTTT. Translation gives CASSRRTDLHQPQHF.

The J gene is TRBJ2-2, the V gene TRBV19, with TRBD2 identical over 14 bases. This CDR3 comprises 18 residues. Germline CDR1 LNHDA, CDR2 SQIVND (reference sequence). J gave up 2 bases and V 5 bases, and 7 bases lay outside the gene matches. DNA for the CDR3: TGTGCCAGTAGTCCCGGACTAGCGGGGGGAATAAACACCGGGGAGCTGTTTTTT. Protein sequence: CASSPGLAGGINTGELFF.

The V call is TRBV5-1, the J call TRBJ1-1, with D perhaps matching TRBD1 (5 bases). Germline V gives CDR1 SGHRS, CDR2 YFSETQ. The CDR3 has 15 residues. The V end lost 1 base, the J end lost 3 bases, and 13 bases lay between the germline ends. The CDR3 DNA sequence: TGCGCCAGCAGCTTGCAGGGCCCTGGGGACACTGAAGCTTTCTTT. It specifies CASSLQGPGDTEAFF.

The chain employs TRBV6-5 and TRBJ2-5; D might be TRBD2 (6 bases). Trimming shortened V by 2 bases and J by 5 bases, and 12 bases separated the two germline ends. The CDR3 spans 14 residues. CDR1 is MNHEY and CDR2 is SVGAGI in the germline V gene. The CDR3 spells CASSYPGGEETQYF. In DNA, the CDR3 is TGTGCCAGCAGTTACCCCGGAGGGGAGGAGACCCAGTACTTC.

CDR3 DNA: TGTGCCAGCAGTCTAGGGCCCGTGACAGAGTCCTACGAGCAGTACTTC. Protein: CASSLGPVTESYEQYF. V usage is TRBV7-6 and J usage is TRBJ2-7, with D perhaps matching TRBD1 (5 bases). The CDR3 covers 16 residues. The germline gives CDR1 SGHVS, CDR2 FNYEAQ. Trimming shortened V by 6 bases and J by 1 base, and 19 bases separated the two germline ends.

The rearrangement links TRBV28 to TRBJ1-3; 9 bases align to TRBD1. CDR1 and CDR2 (germline): MDHEN, SYDVKM. This CDR3 region has 16 residues. Trimming at V came to 6 bases and at J to 4 bases, leaving 10 bases not matched to a gene. CDR3 in DNA: TGTGCCAGCAGCTGGGCCGGGGACAGGGACGGAAACACCATATATTTT. Translation: CASSWAGDRDGNTIYF.

As for this clone: Other DNA sequences of this sample code for an identical CDR3. This sequence joins TRBV4-1 and TRBJ1-2; TRBD1 matches 11 bases. This CDR3 is 14 amino acids long. Germline V gene sequence: CDR1 MGHRA, CDR2 YSYEKL. The J segment lost 7 bases and the V segment lost 4 bases, leaving 5 bases of the junction unmatched. CDR3 nucleotide sequence: TGCGCCAGCAGCCGAGGACAGGGGGCTGCTGGCTACACCTTC. It specifies CASSRGQGAAGYTF.

The V and J genes are TRBV10-3 and TRBJ1-2, with TRBD1 matching 7 bases. There are 14 residues in the CDR3. J gave up 2 bases and V 3 bases, and 3 bases lay outside the gene matches. Looked up from germline, CDR1 is ENHRY and CDR2 is SYGVKD. The CDR3 bases are TGTGCCATCAGTGAAGAGACAGGGAACTATGGCTACACCTTC. Its translation: CAISEETGNYGYTF.

The chain links TRBV2 to TRBJ1-2, with D possibly being TRBD1 (6 bases). Germline V gene data show CDR1 as SNHLY and CDR2 as FYNNEI. The CDR3 length is 12 residues. Trimming removed 4 bases at V and 5 bases at J, with 8 bases between. Here the CDR3 DNA reads TGTGCCAGCAGTGTACAGGGATATGGCTACACCTTC. Protein sequence: CASSVQGYGYTF.

The chain carries TRBV7-9 and TRBJ1-1; 7 bases agree with TRBD1. The germline V gene has CDR1 SEHNR and CDR2 FQNEAQ (reference sequence). The CDR3 totals 18 residues. The V and J ends lost 3 bases and 8 bases, in that order; junction bases with no gene match: 21. The CDR3 DNA is TGTGCCAGCAGCTTCCCCAAGCAGGGGGGCGTTCCAGAAGTCGAAGCTTTCTTT. Protein product: CASSFPKQGGVPEVEAFF. The full variable domain, with the rest looked up from reference TRBV7-9 and TRBJ1-1, is DTGVSQNPRHKITKRGQNVTFRCDPISEHNRLYWYRQTLGQGPEFLTYFQNEAQLEKSRLLSDRFSAERPKGSFSTLEIQRTEQGDSAMYLCASSFPKQGGVPEVEAFFGQGTRLTVV.

This rearrangement joins TRBV2 to TRBJ2-3, with TRBD2 matching over 15 bases. CDR1 is SNHLY, CDR2 FYNNEI, per germline. The CDR3 is 16 amino acids. V was clipped by 6 bases and J by 5 bases; unmatched bases: 6. The CDR3 loop reads CASRRGLAGGLDTQYF. The CDR3 region has the DNA TGTGCCAGCAGGAGGGGACTAGCGGGAGGTCTAGATACGCAGTATTTT.

The chain has TRBV29-1 and TRBJ2-7; 7 bases map to TRBD2. CDR1 and CDR2 from the germline V gene are SQVTM and ANQGSEA. There are 11 residues in the CDR3. J was trimmed by 3 bases and V by 7 bases; bases with no gene match: 3. The CDR3 DNA reads TGCAGCGGCGGGGGATACTACGAGCAGTACTTC. Translating it yields CSGGGYYEQYF.

This rearrangement joins TRBV6-6 to TRBJ2-7, with D perhaps TRBD1 (6 bases). Trimming removed 4 bases from V and 2 bases from J, with 15 bases in between. Germline CDR1 reads MNHNY; CDR2 reads SVGAGI (reference sequence). There are 15 residues in the CDR3. The CDR3 region has the DNA TGTGCCAGCAGTTTACCCTCACAGGGACCCTACGAGCAGTACTTC. It yields the protein CASSLPSQGPYEQYF.

This chain connects TRBV28 to TRBJ1-4, with TRBD1 identical over 11 bases. This CDR3 is built from 13 residues. After removal of 8 bases from V and 8 bases from J, the junction contained 4 bases not matched to a gene. CDR1 is MDHEN and CDR2 is SYDVKM in the germline V gene. CDR3 nucleotides: TGTGCCAGCGGGACAGGGGGAAGGGAAAAACTGTTTTTT. Protein product: CASGTGGREKLFF.

The chain is built from TRBV5-4 and TRBJ2-1; 10 nucleotides line up with TRBD2. V dropped 4 bases and J dropped 4; count of bases not matched to a gene: 2. CDR3 length: 14 amino acids. Germline V gene sequence: CDR1 SGHNT, CDR2 YYREEE (reference sequence). The CDR3 loop reads CASSGLAEYNEQFF. The CDR3 DNA sequence: TGTGCCAGCAGCGGACTAGCGGAGTACAATGAGCAGTTCTTC.